The TCR beta chain described here comes from a study of shared clonotypes between healthy human individuals (TCRdb year 2020). Turning to the overall study: The cohort comprised a couple of women and a few men aged 18 to 49 years. To increase sequencing depth and limit assay-specific biases, TCR repertoire library preparation and sequencing were carried out by different laboratories using diverse techniques. Leukapheresis yielded between about 0.94 and 10 billion PBMCs per donor. Per donor, three plates each were used for CD4 naive and CD4 memory, two for CD8 naive, and one for CD8 memory. To estimate repertoire size and how much clonotypes are shared between individuals, the study performed deep sequencing of blood TCR repertoires from roughly five healthy adults.

TCR CDR3 regions were amplified from genomic DNA by multiplex PCR using the deep immunoSEQ assay. Genomic DNA extracted from each cell subset was distributed evenly over all wells of several immunoSEQ 96-well plates, and each plate served as one replicate. For sorted subsets, each replicate PCR was loaded with about 0.2 ug genomic DNA, equivalent to about 30,000 T cell genomes. The purified libraries were quantified using a Qubit 3.0 fluorometer, sized with a Bioanalyzer 2100, and then quantified again using the KAPA Library Quantification kit. Every immunoSEQ 96-well plate was sequenced on a separate single-read 150-cycle Illumina NextSeq 550 flow cell. Processing in the source paper ran as follows. Because only junctional sequences without quality scores were contained in the immunoSEQ output, filtering matching that applied to full-length reads could not be performed. To assign V/J genes and CDR3, sequences were annotated using PyIR, a Python wrapper for IgBLAST v1.9, with IMGT germline references. Reads were removed for weak V/J assignments (E-value above 1e-6), missing CDR3, stop codons, out-of-frame junctions, or ambiguous translated residues. V3J clonotypes were defined by identical inferred V gene, J gene, and CDR3 amino acid sequence. The percentage overlap between two repertoires was calculated by dividing the number of shared unique clonotypes by the size of the smaller repertoire. Repertoire richness was assessed with RTK rarefaction, the Chao1 estimator, and Recon v2.1 estimates of unobserved clonotypes. For all TCRbeta clonotypes obtained by the gDNA method from a handful of donors, generation probabilities were computed with OLGA. The immuneACCESS repertoire file appears here via TCRdb, limited to in-frame rearrangements. These files lack a portion of the clones; in checked studies, under half of the deficit traces to unresolved V genes, and the cause of the others is not known. Clone size and V and J calls were adopted from that table, with D and trimming inferred from the DNA. This sample comprises roughly 2.5 million clones, more than 80% of them detected only once. The leading ten clones occupy over 0.12% of the sample.

Notes on this clone: No cognate antigen has been identified for it. Qualities for individual bases were not recorded, and no much larger clone is one base off.

The donors were healthy, HIV-negative adults who had no recently reported acute infections or vaccinations. Every donor was a Caucasian adult residing in Nashville, Tennessee, USA. CD4+ T cells were enriched by magnetic negative selection; naive cells were then positively selected on CD45RA, and the negative fraction formed the memory subset. Blood was obtained by leukapheresis, after which PBMCs were separated by Ficoll-Histopaque density gradient centrifugation and cryopreserved in liquid nitrogen vapor phase. Analytical flow cytometry was used to check the purity and quantity of every magnetically sorted T cell population. Genomic DNA was isolated from every sorted fraction and measured by UV absorbance on a Nanodrop 2000c. Broad study findings and their caveats: When several donors were compared, the shared fraction of clonotypes was about 5.4% for naive CD4, roughly 3.3% for naive CD8, 2% to 2.5% for memory CD4, and 0.4% for memory CD8. Pairwise subsampling led to the expectation that sequencing depth would affect the degree of clonotype sharing among donors. Rarefaction of sorted-subset datasets indicated incomplete sequencing despite the large sequencing depth. Sampling was limited to blood, and TCR repertoires in tissue likely differ from TCR repertoires in blood. The small number of donors limited the genetic and exposure-history diversity represented. Compared with non-shared clonotypes, the clonotypes found in all four sorted-subset donors had higher generation probabilities. Naive subsets generally had larger estimated clonotype richness than memory subsets.

The CDR3 goes from the cysteine to the phenylalanine over 16 residues. Only CDR3 DNA is held: 48 bases, read in frame from base 1. Looking up the germline V gene (reference sequence) yields CDR1 SGHNT and CDR2 YYREEE. Ends trimmed: V by 4 bases, J by 6 bases; bases unmatched to a gene: 9. Input material: naive CD4+ T cells sorted from blood. The cell subset or site label, read with the paper, signifies: CD45RA+ positively selected. The receptor comes from a man between 18 and 35 years old in good health. The chain was built from TRBV5-4 and TRBJ2-2, with 10 middle bases fitting TRBD2. The nucleotide sequence is given as TGTGCCAGCAGCGAGTCGACTAGCGGGTTGGCCGGGGAGCTGTTTTTT. It encodes CASSESTSGLAGELFF.